This T cell receptor beta chain comes out of a study of cytomegalovirus exposure and HLA in healthy donors. Overall study: Prior work identified 120 million or so unique TCR beta sequences in some 200 million T cells.

Use of 60 Vbeta and 13 Jbeta primers characterized the PCR. Generated by immunoSEQ multiplex PCR, the TCRdb table keeps only in-frame clones and is missing some. In all, the sample yields about 78,000 clones. Germline V gene data show CDR1 as MNHNS and CDR2 as SASEGT. Germline trimming cut 5 bases from V and 4 bases from J; bases unmatched to any gene: 6. CDR3 length: 14 residues. This chain links TRBV6-1 with TRBJ2-5; 8 bases map to TRBD1. What was sequenced was PBMCs. This receptor was obtained from a female donor in good health and CMV-seropositive. DNA of the CDR3: TGTGCCAGCAGTAGCCACAGGGGGGCAGAGACCCAGTACTTC. It encodes CASSSHRGAETQYF.